The next 19 T cell receptor beta chains were all read from a single sample in a study of Graves' ophthalmopathy and Graves' hyperthyroidism. RNA served as the template for amplifying TCR beta CDR3 regions. RT-PCR in the first round used HTBI primers; a second-round multiplex PCR followed. TCRdb itself ran the multiplex PCR reads through MiXCR, one entry per CDR3 protein. The repertoire includes around 1,200,000 distinct CDR3 sequences, 36% of them detected once, and 11% sits in the top ten. Material: peripheral blood or thyroid tissue (not recorded which). The receptors derive from an adult man with Graves' hyperthyroidism.

This clonotype was observed at least ten times. This CDR3 reads CATSSTMNGDGYQNTEAFF. CDR3 DNA sequence: TGTGCCACCAGCAGTACTATGAATGGGGACGGATACCAGAACACTGAAGCTTTCTTT. The chain joins TRBV15 to TRBJ1-1, with D tentatively TRBD1 (5 bases). The V gene's germline CDR1 is LNHNV and CDR2 YYDKDF (reference sequence). Between the trimmed V and J ends, which lost 3 bases and 1 base, there was a span of 24 bases. This CDR3 comprises 19 residues.

The chain links TRBV7-2 to TRBJ2-7, with 8 bases identical to TRBD2. This CDR3 has 14 residues. Germline V gene data show CDR1 as SGHTA and CDR2 as FQGNSA. The ends lost 8 bases at V and 3 bases at J; junction bases unmatched: 9. CDR3 sequence: CASSPREGNYEQYF. The CDR3 DNA follows: TGTGCCAGCTCACCACGGGAGGGGAACTACGAGCAGTACTTC.

This clonotype has a count of ten or more. The chain uses TRBV25-1 and TRBJ2-2, with D perhaps TRBD2 (5 bases). The CDR3 is 14 amino acids. V gave up 2 bases and J gave up 6 bases, with 10 bases separating them. Germline loops: CDR1 MGHDK, CDR2 SYGVNS. The CDR3 reads CASSEPGKAGELFF. CDR3 nucleotide sequence: TGTGCCAGCAGTGAACCGGGGAAGGCCGGGGAGCTGTTTTTT.

This clonotype was observed many times. V is TRBV29-1 and J is TRBJ2-5, with 14 bases matching TRBD2. The V and J ends lost 5 bases and 4 bases, in that order; junction bases with no gene match: 3. The CDR3 consists of 14 residues. Per the germline V gene, CDR1 is SQVTM and CDR2 is ANQGSEA. This CDR3 is CSVRLAGGRETQYF. DNA of the CDR3: TGCAGCGTTCGACTAGCGGGAGGGCGAGAGACCCAGTACTTC.

This clonotype was counted many times. The V gene is TRBV19, the J gene TRBJ1-2, with 7 bases aligning to TRBD1. The germline V gene has CDR1 LNHDA and CDR2 SQIVND (reference sequence). CDR3 length: 12 residues. J gave up 14 bases and V 5 bases, and 11 bases lay outside the gene matches. This CDR3 is CASSPWTGEGTF. CDR3 sequence (DNA): TGTGCCAGTAGTCCTTGGACAGGCGAGGGAACCTTC.

The J gene is TRBJ1-1, the V gene TRBV19, with 7 bases fitting TRBD1. Trimming at V came to 2 bases and at J to 7 bases, leaving 16 bases not matched to a gene. The CDR3 consists of 17 residues. Germline assignment: CDR1 LNHDA and CDR2 SQIVND (reference sequence). The CDR3 region has the DNA TGTGCCAGTAGTATAATTGGCTTTGAAAGGGGGCCGATTGAAGCTTTCTTT. It codes for CASSIIGFERGPIEAFF.

The V and J genes are TRBV10-2 and TRBJ2-7; D possibly matches TRBD1 or TRBD2 (6 bases each). The germline gives CDR1 WSHSY, CDR2 SAAADI. V lost 4 bases and J 5 bases, leaving 21 bases between the germline ends. The CDR3 totals 16 residues. The CDR3 sequence: CASSAGAGPGGHEQYF. The CDR3 DNA sequence: TGCGCCAGCAGTGCGGGGGCGGGACCCGGCGGGCACGAGCAGTACTTC.

This clonotype came up many times. The chain combines TRBV9 with TRBJ1-3; no clear D gene. V was trimmed by 4 bases and J by 4 bases, leaving 12 bases between them. Germline-derived CDR1 and CDR2 are SGDLS and YYNGEE. The CDR3 totals 14 residues. For the CDR3, the DNA is TGTGCCAGCAGCCCACAAACCCCGGGAAACACCATATATTTT. It is translated as CASSPQTPGNTIYF. Supplemented by reference TRBV9 and TRBJ1-3, the full variable domain reads DSGVTQTPKHLITATGQRVTLRCSPRSGDLSVYWYQQSLDQGLQFLIQYYNGEERAKGNILERFSAQQFPDLHSELNLSSLELGDSALYFCASSPQTPGNTIYFGEGSWLTVV.

This clonotype appeared many times. The rearrangement joins TRBV6-4 to TRBJ1-1; D gene unclear. V was trimmed by 7 bases and J by 1 base, leaving 13 bases between them. The CDR3 is 14 residues long. Germline V CDR1 and CDR2: MRHNA, SNTAGT. CDR3 nucleotides: TGTGCCAGCAAGGCGGGGAGTGGGAACACTGAAGCTTTCTTT. Its protein product is CASKAGSGNTEAFF.

The V gene is TRBV28, the J gene TRBJ2-7, with D unclear. Germline V gene sequence: CDR1 MDHEN, CDR2 SYDVKM. The V end was cut by 6 bases, the J end by 6 bases, with 9 bases between. The CDR3 spans 11 residues. The CDR3 region is CASRATFEQYF. Written as DNA, the CDR3 is TGTGCCAGCAGAGCGACTTTCGAGCAGTACTTC.

The CDR3 spells CSPPRVRAFVEQYF. As DNA, the CDR3 is TGCAGCCCCCCCAGGGTGAGGGCCTTCGTCGAGCAGTACTTC. The V gene is TRBV29-1, the J gene TRBJ2-7; D possibly matches TRBD1 or TRBD2 (5 bases each). The germline V gene has CDR1 SQVTM and CDR2 ANQGSEA. This CDR3 has 14 residues. V lost 8 bases and J 6 bases, leaving 23 bases between the germline ends.

This sequence joins TRBV10-3 and TRBJ1-2; weak D call: TRBD1 (5 bases). The germline V gene encodes CDR1 ENHRY and CDR2 SYGVKD. The V end was cut by 6 bases, the J end by 3 bases, with 14 bases between. This CDR3 has 14 amino acids. Written as DNA, the CDR3 is TGTGCCATCAGAAGCGGGGCGCAGGACTATGGCTACACCTTC. Translating it yields CAIRSGAQDYGYTF.

The chain employs TRBV12-3 or TRBV12-4 and TRBJ2-7; D unclear. The length of the CDR3 is 16 residues. This CDR3 reads CASGFIGKLIAYEQYF. The CDR3 DNA is TGTGCTAGTGGTTTTATAGGGAAACTAATTGCCTACGAGCAGTACTTC.

This clonotype was found a few times. At one end the junction does not follow the germline gene, possibly because of a read error. The chain links TRBV10-3 to TRBJ2-7; tentatively, D is TRBD1 (6 bases). Per germline, CDR1 ENHRY and CDR2 SYGVKD. This CDR3 has 15 residues. The CDR3 region is CASSPSGTIAYEQYF. DNA for the CDR3: TGTGCCAGCAGTCCATCCGGGACAATAGCCTACGAGCAGTACTTC.

A single count supports this clonotype. The chain recombines TRBV29-1 with TRBJ2-7, with 8 bases that match TRBD1. The CDR3 spans 14 residues. Trimming cost V 1 base and J 2 bases; bases outside gene matches: 4. Germline V CDR1 and CDR2: SQVTM, ANQGSEA. The CDR3 spells CSVEVGTGTYEQYF. For the CDR3, the DNA is TGCAGCGTTGAAGTGGGGACAGGCACCTACGAGCAGTACTTC.

This clonotype was counted a few times. This rearrangement joins TRBV20-1 to TRBJ1-2; TRBD1 matches 8 bases. The germline V gene encodes CDR1 DFQATT and CDR2 SNEGSKA (reference sequence). V was clipped by 5 bases and J by 6 bases; unmatched bases: 8. This CDR3 has 13 residues. DNA for the CDR3: TGCAGTGCTCAGCGACAGGGGCGGGATGGCTACACCTTC. Protein product: CSAQRQGRDGYTF.

This clonotype was detected ten times or more. The chain couples TRBV29-1 to TRBJ2-5, with 10 bases aligning to TRBD1. This CDR3 is built from 14 residues. The germline V gene encodes CDR1 SQVTM and CDR2 ANQGSEA. Trimming took 3 bases from V and 2 from J; bases not matched to a gene: 3. The DNA for the CDR3 is TGCAGCGTTGAGGGGACAGGGGTTCAAGAGACCCAGTACTTC. Amino acids: CSVEGTGVQETQYF.

This clonotype was seen ten or more times. J is TRBJ2-5 and V is TRBV20-1; 7 bases match TRBD1. CDR1 and CDR2 from the germline V gene are DFQATT and SNEGSKA (reference sequence). The CDR3 extends over 12 amino acids. Trimming took 6 bases from V and 4 from J; bases not matched to a gene: 5. The CDR3 DNA reads TGCAGTGCCCCCACAGGGGTAGAGACCCAGTACTTC. This codes for CSAPTGVETQYF.

This sequence joins TRBV19 and TRBJ2-6, with no clear D. Trimming took 8 bases from V and 0 from J, leaving 8 bases between them. CDR3 length equals 14 residues. Germline CDR1 and CDR2: LNHDA and SQIVND (reference sequence). Here the CDR3 reads CASDDGSGANVLTF. The CDR3 nucleotides read TGTGCCAGTGATGACGGCTCTGGGGCCAACGTCCTGACTTTC.